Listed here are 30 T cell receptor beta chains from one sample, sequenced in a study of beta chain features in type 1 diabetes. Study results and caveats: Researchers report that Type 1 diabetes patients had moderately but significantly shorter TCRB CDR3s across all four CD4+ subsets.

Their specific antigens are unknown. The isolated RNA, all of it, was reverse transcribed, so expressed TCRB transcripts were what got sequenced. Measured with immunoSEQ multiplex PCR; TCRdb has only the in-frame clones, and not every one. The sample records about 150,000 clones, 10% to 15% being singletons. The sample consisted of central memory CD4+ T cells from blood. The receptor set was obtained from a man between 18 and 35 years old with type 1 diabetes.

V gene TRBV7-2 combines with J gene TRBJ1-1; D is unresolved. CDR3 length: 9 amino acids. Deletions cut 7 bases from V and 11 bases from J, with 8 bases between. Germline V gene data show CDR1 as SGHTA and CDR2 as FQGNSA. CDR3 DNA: TGTGCCAGCACCTTCCCGGCTTTCTTT. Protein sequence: CASTFPAFF.

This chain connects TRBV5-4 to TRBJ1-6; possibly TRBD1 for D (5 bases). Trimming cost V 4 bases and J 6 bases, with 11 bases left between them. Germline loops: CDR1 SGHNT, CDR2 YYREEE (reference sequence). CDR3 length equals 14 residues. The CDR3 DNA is TGTGCCAGCAGCACGGGGGGAAGTAATTCACCCCTCCACTTT. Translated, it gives CASSTGGSNSPLHF.

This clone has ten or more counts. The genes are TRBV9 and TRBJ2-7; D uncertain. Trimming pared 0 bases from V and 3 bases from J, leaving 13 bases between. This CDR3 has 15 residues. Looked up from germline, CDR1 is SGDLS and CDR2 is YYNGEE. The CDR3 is CASSVALGPGYEQYF. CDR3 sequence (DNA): TGTGCCAGCAGCGTAGCCTTAGGACCGGGCTACGAGCAGTACTTC.

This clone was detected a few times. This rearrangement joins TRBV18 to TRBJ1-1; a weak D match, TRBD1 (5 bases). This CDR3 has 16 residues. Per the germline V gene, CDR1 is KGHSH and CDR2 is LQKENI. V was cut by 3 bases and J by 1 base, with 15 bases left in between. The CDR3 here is CASSPQGIVTNTEAFF. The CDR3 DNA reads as TGTGCCAGCTCACCTCAGGGTATCGTGACGAACACTGAAGCTTTCTTT.

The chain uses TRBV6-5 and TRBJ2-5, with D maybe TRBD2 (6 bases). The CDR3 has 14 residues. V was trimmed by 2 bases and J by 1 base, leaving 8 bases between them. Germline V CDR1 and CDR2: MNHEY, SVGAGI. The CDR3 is CASSYAGIQETQYF. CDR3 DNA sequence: TGTGCCAGCAGTTACGCGGGGATCCAAGAGACCCAGTACTTC.

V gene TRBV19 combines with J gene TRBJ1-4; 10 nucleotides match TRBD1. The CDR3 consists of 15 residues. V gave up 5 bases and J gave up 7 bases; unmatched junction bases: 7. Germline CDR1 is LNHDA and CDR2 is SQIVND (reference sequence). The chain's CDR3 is CASSFRTGGLEKLFF. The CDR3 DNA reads TGTGCCAGTAGTTTTCGGACAGGGGGACTTGAAAAACTGTTTTTT.

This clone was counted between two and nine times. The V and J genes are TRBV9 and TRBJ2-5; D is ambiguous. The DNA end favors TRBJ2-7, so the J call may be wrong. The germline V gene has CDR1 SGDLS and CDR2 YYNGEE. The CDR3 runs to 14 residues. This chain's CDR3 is CASTPSPSSYEQYF. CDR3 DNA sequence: TGTGCCAGCACTCCGAGCCCGTCTTCCTACGAGCAGTACTTC.

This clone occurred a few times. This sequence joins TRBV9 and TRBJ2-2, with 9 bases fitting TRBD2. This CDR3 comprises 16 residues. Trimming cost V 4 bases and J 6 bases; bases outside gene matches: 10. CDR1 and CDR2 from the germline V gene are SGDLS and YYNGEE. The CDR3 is CASSPRAGGTAGELFF. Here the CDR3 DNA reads TGTGCCAGCAGCCCCCGAGCGGGGGGCACCGCCGGGGAGCTGTTTTTT.

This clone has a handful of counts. In DNA, the CDR3 is TGTGCCAGCAGCCCCTGGGGACAGGGCGCTGGAAACACCATATATTTT. Translated: CASSPWGQGAGNTIYF. The chain couples TRBV7-9 to TRBJ1-3, with 9 bases matching TRBD1. Germline-derived CDR1 and CDR2 are SEHNR and FQNEAQ (reference sequence). CDR3 length: 16 residues. The V and J ends lost 5 bases and 2 bases, in that order; junction bases with no gene match: 7.

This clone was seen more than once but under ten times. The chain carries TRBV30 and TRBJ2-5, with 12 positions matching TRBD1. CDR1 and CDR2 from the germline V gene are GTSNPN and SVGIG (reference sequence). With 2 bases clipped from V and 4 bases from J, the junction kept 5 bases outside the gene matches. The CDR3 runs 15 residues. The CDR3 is CAWSQGGQGAETQYF. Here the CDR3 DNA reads TGTGCCTGGAGTCAAGGGGGACAGGGGGCAGAGACCCAGTACTTC.

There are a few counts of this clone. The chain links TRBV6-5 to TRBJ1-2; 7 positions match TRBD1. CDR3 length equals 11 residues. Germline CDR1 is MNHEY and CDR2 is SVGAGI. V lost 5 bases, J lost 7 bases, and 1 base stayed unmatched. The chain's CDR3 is CASSDRAGYTF. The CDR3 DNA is TGTGCCAGCAGTGACAGGGCTGGCTACACCTTC.

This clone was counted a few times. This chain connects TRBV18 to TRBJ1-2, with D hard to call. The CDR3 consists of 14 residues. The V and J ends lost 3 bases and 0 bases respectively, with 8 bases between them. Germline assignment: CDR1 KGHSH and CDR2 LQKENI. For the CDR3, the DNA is TGTGCCAGCTCACCCCCTTCTACTAACTATGGCTACACCTTC. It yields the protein CASSPPSTNYGYTF.

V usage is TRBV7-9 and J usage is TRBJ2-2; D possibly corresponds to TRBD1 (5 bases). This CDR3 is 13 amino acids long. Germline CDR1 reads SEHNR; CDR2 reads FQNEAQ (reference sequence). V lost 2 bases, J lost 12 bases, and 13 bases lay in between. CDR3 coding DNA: TGTGCCAGCAGCTTAACAACTTCAGGGCAGCTGTTTTTT. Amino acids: CASSLTTSGQLFF.

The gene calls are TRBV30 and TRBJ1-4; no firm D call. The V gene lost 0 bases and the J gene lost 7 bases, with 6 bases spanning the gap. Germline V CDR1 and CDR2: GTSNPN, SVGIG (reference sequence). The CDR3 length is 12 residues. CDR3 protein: CAWSVVTEKLFF. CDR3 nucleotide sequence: TGTGCCTGGAGTGTAGTGACTGAAAAACTGTTTTTT.

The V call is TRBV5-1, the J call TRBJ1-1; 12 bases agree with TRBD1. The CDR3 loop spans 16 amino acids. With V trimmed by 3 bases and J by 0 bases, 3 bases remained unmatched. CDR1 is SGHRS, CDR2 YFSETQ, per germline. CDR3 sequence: CASSSGTGGMNTEAFF. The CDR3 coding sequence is TGCGCCAGCAGCTCCGGGACAGGGGGCATGAACACTGAAGCTTTCTTT.

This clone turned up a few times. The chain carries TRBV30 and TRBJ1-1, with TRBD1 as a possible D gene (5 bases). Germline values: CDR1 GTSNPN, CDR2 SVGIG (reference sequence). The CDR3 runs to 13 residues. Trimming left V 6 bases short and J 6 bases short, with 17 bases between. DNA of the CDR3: TGTGCCTGTTTTACAGGCAGAACAGCTGAAGCTTTCTTT. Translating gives CACFTGRTAEAFF.

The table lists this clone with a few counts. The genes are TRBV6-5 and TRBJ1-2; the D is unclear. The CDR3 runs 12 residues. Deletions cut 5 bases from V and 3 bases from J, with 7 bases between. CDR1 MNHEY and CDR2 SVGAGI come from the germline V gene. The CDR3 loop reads CASSPRDYGYTF. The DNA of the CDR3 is TGTGCCAGCAGTCCGCGGGACTATGGCTACACCTTC.

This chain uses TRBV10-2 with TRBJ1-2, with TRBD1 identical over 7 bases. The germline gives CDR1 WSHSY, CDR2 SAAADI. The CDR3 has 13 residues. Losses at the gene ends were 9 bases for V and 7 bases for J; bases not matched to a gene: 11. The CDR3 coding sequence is TGCGCCAGTAGGGGGCAGTCGGAAGGTGGCTACACCTTC. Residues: CASRGQSEGGYTF.

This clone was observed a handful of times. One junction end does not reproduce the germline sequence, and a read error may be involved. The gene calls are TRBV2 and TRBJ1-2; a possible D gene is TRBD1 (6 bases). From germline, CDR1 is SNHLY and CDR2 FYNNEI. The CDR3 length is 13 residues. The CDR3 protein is CASSEGTTGTSPF. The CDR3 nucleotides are TGTGCCAGCAGTGAGGGGACCACCGGGACATCCCCCTTC.

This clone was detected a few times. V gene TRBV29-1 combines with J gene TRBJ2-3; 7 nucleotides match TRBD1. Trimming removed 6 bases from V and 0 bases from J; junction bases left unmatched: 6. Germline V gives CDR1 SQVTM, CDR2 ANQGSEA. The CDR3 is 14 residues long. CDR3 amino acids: CSVAKGASTDTQYF. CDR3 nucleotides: TGCAGCGTGGCGAAGGGGGCTAGCACAGATACGCAGTATTTT.

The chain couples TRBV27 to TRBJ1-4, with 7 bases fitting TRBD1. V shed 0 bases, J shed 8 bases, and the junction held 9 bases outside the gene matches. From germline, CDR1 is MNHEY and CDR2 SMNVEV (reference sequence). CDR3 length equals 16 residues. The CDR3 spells CASSLSPTGVGEKLFF. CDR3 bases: TGTGCCAGCAGTTTATCTCCCACAGGGGTGGGGGAAAAACTGTTTTTT. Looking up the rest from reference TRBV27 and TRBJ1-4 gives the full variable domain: EAQVTQNPRYLITVTGKKLTVTCSQNMNHEYMSWYRQDPGLGLRQIYYSMNVEVTDKGDVPEGYKVSRKEKRNFPLILESPSPNQTSLYFCASSLSPTGVGEKLFFGSGTQLSVL.

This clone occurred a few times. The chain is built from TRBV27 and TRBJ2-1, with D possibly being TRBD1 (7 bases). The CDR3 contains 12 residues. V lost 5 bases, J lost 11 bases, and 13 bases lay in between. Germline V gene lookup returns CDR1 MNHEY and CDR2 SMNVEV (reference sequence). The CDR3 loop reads CASSRGTAKQFF. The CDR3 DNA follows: TGTGCCAGCAGTCGGGGGACAGCAAAGCAGTTCTTC.

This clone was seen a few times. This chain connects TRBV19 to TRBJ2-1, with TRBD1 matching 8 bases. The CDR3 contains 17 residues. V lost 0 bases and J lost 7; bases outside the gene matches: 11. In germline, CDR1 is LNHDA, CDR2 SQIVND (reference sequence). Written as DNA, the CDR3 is TGTGCCAGTAGTATAGATAGAGTGAGACAGGGGTGGAATGAGCAGTTCTTC. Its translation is CASSIDRVRQGWNEQFF.

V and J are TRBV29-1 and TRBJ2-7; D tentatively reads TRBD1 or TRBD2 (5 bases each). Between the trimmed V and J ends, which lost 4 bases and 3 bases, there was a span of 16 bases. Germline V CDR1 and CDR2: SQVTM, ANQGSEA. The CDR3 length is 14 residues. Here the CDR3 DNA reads TGCAGCGTTGCACCCGGGGCTGTATTCTACGAGCAGTACTTC. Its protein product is CSVAPGAVFYEQYF.

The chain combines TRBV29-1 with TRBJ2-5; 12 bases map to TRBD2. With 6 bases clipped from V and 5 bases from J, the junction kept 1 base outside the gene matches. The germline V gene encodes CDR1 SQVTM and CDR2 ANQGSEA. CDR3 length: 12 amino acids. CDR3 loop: CSVTSGGETQYF. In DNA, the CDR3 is TGCAGCGTGACTAGCGGGGGTGAGACCCAGTACTTC.

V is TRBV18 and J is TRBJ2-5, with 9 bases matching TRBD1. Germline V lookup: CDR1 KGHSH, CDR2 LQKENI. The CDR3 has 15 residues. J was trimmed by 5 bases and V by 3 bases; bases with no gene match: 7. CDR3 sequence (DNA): TGTGCCAGCTCACCCCTGGGACAGGGTATGGAGACCCAGTACTTC. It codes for CASSPLGQGMETQYF.

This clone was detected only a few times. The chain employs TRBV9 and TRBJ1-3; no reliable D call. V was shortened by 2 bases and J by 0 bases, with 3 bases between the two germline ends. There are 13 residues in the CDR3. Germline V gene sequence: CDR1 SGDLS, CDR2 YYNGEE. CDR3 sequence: CASSVSSGNTIYF. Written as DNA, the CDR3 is TGTGCCAGCAGCGTGAGCTCTGGAAACACCATATATTTT.

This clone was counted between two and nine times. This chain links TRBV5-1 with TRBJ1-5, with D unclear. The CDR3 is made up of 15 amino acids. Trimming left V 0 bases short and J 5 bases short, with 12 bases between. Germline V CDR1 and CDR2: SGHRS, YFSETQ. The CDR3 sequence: CASSLDGSLYQPQHF. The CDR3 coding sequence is TGCGCCAGCAGCTTGGACGGATCGCTTTATCAGCCCCAGCATTTT.

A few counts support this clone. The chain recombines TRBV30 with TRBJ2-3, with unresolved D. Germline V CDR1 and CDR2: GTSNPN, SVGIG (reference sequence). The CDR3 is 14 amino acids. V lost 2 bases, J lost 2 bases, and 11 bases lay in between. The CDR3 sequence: CAWSRSKHTDTQYF. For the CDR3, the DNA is TGTGCCTGGAGTCGCTCAAAACACACAGATACGCAGTATTTT.

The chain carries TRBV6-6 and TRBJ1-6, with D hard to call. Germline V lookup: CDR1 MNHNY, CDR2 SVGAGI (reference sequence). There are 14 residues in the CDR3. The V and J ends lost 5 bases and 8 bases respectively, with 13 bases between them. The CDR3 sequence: CASSGGLSYSPLHF. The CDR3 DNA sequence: TGTGCCAGCAGTGGAGGGCTTTCCTATTCACCCCTCCACTTT.